Listed below are T cell receptor beta chains from one sample, sequenced in a study of OX40 agonist ivuxolimab in advanced cancers. Sequenced by immunoSEQ multiplex PCR; TCRdb stores in-frame clones only, minus some. The sample lists 57,000 or so clones; around 87% were seen once. The sequences come from CD4+ or CD8+ T cells sorted from blood, collected in a trial of the OX40 agonist ivuxolimab. These receptors were collected from an adult with an advanced solid tumor such as melanoma, head and neck, liver or kidney cancer. Both conserved end residues are part of each CDR3. The D gene is left open where the match is weak. The size field is filled for only some rows; it gives once, few, many or a size class.

14,NA,NA,TRBV28,TRBJ1-5,TGTGCCAGCAGTTATACCTCCCAGAGGCAGCCCCAGCATTTT,CASSYTSQRQPQHF
12,NA,NA,TRBV27,TRBJ2-2,TGTGCCAGCAGTTTCCTCACCGGGGAGCTGTTTTTT,CASSFLTGELFF
16,NA,NA,TRBV7-2,TRBJ1-5,TGTGCCAGCAGGTCACAGCATGGGCTTAGCAATCAGCCCCAGCATTTT,CASRSQHGLSNQPQHF
14,NA,TRBD1,TRBV7-9,TRBJ1-1,TGTGCCAGCAGCTTTGGGACAGCGAACACTGAAGCTTTCTTT,CASSFGTANTEAFF
13,NA,NA,TRBV18,TRBJ2-5,TGTGCCAGCTCAACAACAGGGTTGGAGACCCAGTACTTC,CASSTTGLETQYF
16,NA,TRBD2,TRBV6-6,TRBJ2-3,TGTGCCAGCAGTTACTCTGCGCGGGGGGCGGAAGATACGCAGTATTTT,CASSYSARGAEDTQYF
13,NA,NA,TRBV9,TRBJ2-5,TGTGCCAGCAGCGGAGGGGTTGGAGAGACCCAGTACTTC,CASSGGVGETQYF
13,NA,TRBD1,TRBV5-4,TRBJ1-6,TGTGCCAGCAGCTCGACAGGGGAATCACCCCTCCACTTT,CASSSTGESPLHF
14,NA,NA,TRBV5-1,TRBJ1-6,TGCGCCAGCAGCTTGGGGTGGGAGAATTCACCCCTCCACTTT,CASSLGWENSPLHF
16,NA,NA,TRBV6-6,TRBJ1-5,TGTGCCAGCAGCCTCACCCCCGGACGGGGTGGGCAGCCCCAGCATTTT,CASSLTPGRGGQPQHF
13,NA,NA,TRBV5-1,TRBJ1-1,TGCGCCAGCAGCTTGAACTTGAACACTGAAGCTTTCTTT,CASSLNLNTEAFF
14,NA,TRBD1,TRBV2,TRBJ1-1,TGTGCCAGCAGTTGGACAGGATCGAACACTGAAGCTTTCTTT,CASSWTGSNTEAFF
14,NA,NA,TRBV18,TRBJ2-5,TGTGCCAGCTCACCACCTGGCACGCAAGAGACCCAGTACTTC,CASSPPGTQETQYF
15,NA,TRBD1,TRBV6-5,TRBJ1-1,TGTGCCAGCAGGCGGGACAGGGCGGTGAACACTGAAGCTTTCTTT,CASRRDRAVNTEAFF
14,once,NA,TRBV19,TRBJ2-2,TGTGCCAGCATCGGGCAGTTGAACACCGGGGAGCTGTTTTTT,CASIGQLNTGELFF
13,NA,NA,TRBV7-9,TRBJ1-1,TGTGCCAGCACCTCGGTAGGGAACACTGAAGCTTTCTTT,CASTSVGNTEAFF
16,NA,TRBD1,TRBV19,TRBJ1-1,TGTGCCAGCCTCCCCGGACAGGGAGTGGTAAAGACTGAAGCTTTCTTT,CASLPGQGVVKTEAFF
13,NA,NA,TRBV5-4,TRBJ1-5,TGTGCCAGCAGCTCCGACAACAATCAGCCCCAGCATTTT,CASSSDNNQPQHF
14,NA,TRBD1,TRBV11-1,TRBJ1-4,TGTGCCAGCAGCCGCCCAGGGGGTAATGAAAAACTGTTTTTT,CASSRPGGNEKLFF
12,NA,TRBD2,TRBV6-6,TRBJ2-3,TGTGCCAGCAGTTACCCGCGGGGGGCGCAGTATTTT,CASSYPRGAQYF
19,once,TRBD1,TRBV5-1,TRBJ1-5,TGCGCCAGCAGCTTGGGTCCCTCGCAGCGAGGACAGGGGAATCAGCCCCAGCATTTT,CASSLGPSQRGQGNQPQHF
16,NA,NA,TRBV11-2,TRBJ2-1,TGTGCCAGCAGCGGTCAGGGTGGGGGGCCCTACAATGAGCAGTTCTTC,CASSGQGGGPYNEQFF
13,NA,NA,TRBV15,TRBJ2-5,TGTGCCACCGGAAAGGGGGGCCAAGAGACCCAGTACTTC,CATGKGGQETQYF
15,few,TRBD2,TRBV7-2,TRBJ2-1,TGTGCCAGCAGCTTAGTTAGCGGGGGAGACGATGAGCAGTTCTTC,CASSLVSGGDDEQFF
14,NA,NA,TRBV28,TRBJ2-1,TGTGCCAGCAGAGGGTATTTAGTCATCGGTGAGCAGTTCTTC,CASRGYLVIGEQFF
15,NA,NA,TRBV4-2,TRBJ2-3,TGTGCCAGCAGCCAAGGGGGGGAGAGGACAGATACGCAGTATTTT,CASSQGGERTDTQYF
15,NA,NA,TRBV2,TRBJ1-5,TGTGCCAGCAGTGGAGGACGAGGGGGCAATCAGCCCCAGCATTTT,CASSGGRGGNQPQHF
15,NA,TRBD2,TRBV28,TRBJ2-3,TGTGCCACTACGGGGGGGGACTGGCGCACAGATACGCAGTATTTT,CATTGGDWRTDTQYF
15,NA,NA,TRBV28,TRBJ1-5,TGTGCCAGCAGTTCTCCGGGCCTGGGGTACCAGCCCCAGCATTTT,CASSSPGLGYQPQHF
11,NA,NA,TRBV5-1,TRBJ2-7,TGCGCCAGCAGCAACGCCTACGAGCAGTACTTC,CASSNAYEQYF
11,NA,NA,TRBV14,TRBJ1-3,TGTGCCAGCAGCCATGCGAGCACCATATATTTT,CASSHASTIYF
14,NA,TRBD1,TRBV5-5,TRBJ1-5,TGTGCCAGCAGCCCGACAGGGGATTCTCAGCCCCAGCATTTT,CASSPTGDSQPQHF
15,NA,TRBD1,TRBV5-4,TRBJ1-2,TGTGCCAGCAGCTTGGTGGCAGGGGGGGCCTATGGCTACACCTTC,CASSLVAGGAYGYTF
15,once,NA,TRBV5-8,TRBJ1-2,TGTGCCAGCAGATTGCGCCTCTGGGGAATCAATGGCTACACCTTC,CASRLRLWGINGYTF
13,NA,TRBD2,TRBV5-4,TRBJ2-3,TGTGCCAGCAGCTTTTACCAGCGGGACCAGCAGTATTTT,CASSFYQRDQQYF
11,once,NA,TRBV10-3,TRBJ1-2,TGTGCCATCAGTAGACAGTCTGGCTACACCTTC,CAISRQSGYTF
13,NA,NA,TRBV7-2,TRBJ2-2,TGTGCCAGCGAGTCACTGGGGGGCGGGGAGCTGTTTTTT,CASESLGGGELFF
15,NA,NA,TRBV11-2,TRBJ1-5,TGTGCCAGCAGCTCATACAGGGACAGCAATCAGCCCCAGCATTTT,CASSSYRDSNQPQHF
12,NA,NA,TRBV2,TRBJ2-1,TGTGCCAGCAACCAGCCGGCATATGAGCAGTTCTTC,CASNQPAYEQFF
11,NA,NA,TRBV27,TRBJ2-5,TGTGCCAGCAGTTCACAAGAGACCCAGTACTTC,CASSSQETQYF